This T cell receptor (beta chain) is drawn from a study of T cell repertoires in cytomegalovirus infection. Background on the study: Evidence of both CMV infection and a matching HLA type came from public TCR beta signatures.

Regarding this clonotype: The antigen is undetermined.

Study results and caveats: Public TCR beta family frequency separated CMV-and-HLA carriers, including in an independent cohort. Within the response measured ex vivo, HLA-C-restricted CMV-specific TCR beta clonotypes were dominant.

MiXCR, run by TCRdb on the reads, gives a single entry per CDR3 protein. The sample lists 310,000 or so distinct CDR3 sequences, 9.6% occurring once. The sequencing sample was made of PBMCs. This clonotype originated in a human donor in good health (CMV status not recorded). Some clones in this sample may be carry-over from other donors' samples.

CDR3 nucleotides: TGTGCCAGCAGCCGGGCAAGGGGGTTTTACAATGAGCAGTTCTTC. Protein product: CASSRARGFYNEQFF. The rearrangement uses TRBV3-1 and TRBJ2-1; tentative D call: TRBD1 (6 bases). There are 15 residues in the CDR3. The germline V gene encodes CDR1 LGHDT and CDR2 YNNKEL (reference sequence). The ends were cut back, 4 bases at V and 4 bases at J, with 14 bases in the middle.